The 32 T cell receptor beta chains given below trace back to one sample, sequenced in a study of blood T cell repertoires in COVID-19. Only in-frame clones appear in the TCRdb table, and some are missing; sequencing was by immunoSEQ multiplex PCR. In the table there are a few hundred thousand clones, roughly 88% of which are singletons. Sequencing input: peripheral blood. The receptors stem from a woman aged 25 to 39 with acute or convalescent COVID-19.

This chain links TRBV21-1 with TRBJ2-5; the table names TRBD1, a call not compared with the DNA. TRBV21-1 is a known pseudogene. This CDR3 has 13 residues. CDR3 in DNA: TGTGCCGCCGGCCAGGGGGCCGGGGAGACCCAGTACTTC. This sequence encodes CAAGQGAGETQYF.

This chain connects TRBV4-1 to TRBJ2-2; no definite D call. With 0 bases removed from V and 3 bases from J, the gap between germline ends came to 14 bases. CDR3 size: 17 residues. The germline gives CDR1 MGHRA, CDR2 YSYEKL. The CDR3 loop reads CASSQDFETADTGELFF. The CDR3 DNA sequence: TGCGCCAGCAGCCAAGATTTTGAGACTGCAGACACCGGGGAGCTGTTTTTT.

This clone was counted a few times. This sequence joins TRBV2 and TRBJ2-2; 8 bases fit TRBD2. Germline V CDR1 and CDR2: SNHLY, FYNNEI. CDR3 length equals 15 residues. Trimming took 4 bases from V and 4 from J; bases not matched to a gene: 5. CDR3 in DNA: TGTGCCAGCAGTGGGACTAGCTGGAGCACCGGGGAGCTGTTTTTT. As protein: CASSGTSWSTGELFF.

This chain connects TRBV7-2 to TRBJ1-4; 8 nucleotides line up with TRBD1. The CDR3 has 15 residues. Trimming removed 1 base from V and 8 bases from J; junction bases left unmatched: 6. Germline values: CDR1 SGHTA, CDR2 FQGNSA. The CDR3 loop reads CASSLGGQGGEKLFF. CDR3 coding DNA: TGTGCCAGCAGCTTAGGTGGACAGGGCGGAGAAAAACTGTTTTTT.

The chain uses TRBV6-2 or TRBV6-3 and TRBJ2-1; no firm D call. Germline V gene lookup returns CDR1 MNHEY and CDR2 SVGEGT. This CDR3 is built from 12 residues. V was clipped by 3 bases and J by 7 bases, with 7 bases between them. Here the CDR3 reads CASSYPPNEQFF. The CDR3 region has the DNA TGTGCCAGCAGTTATCCCCCGAATGAGCAGTTCTTC.

This clone was seen once. V is TRBV19 and J is TRBJ2-7; 13 bases are shared with TRBD2. V was clipped by 3 bases and J by 4 bases; unmatched bases: 9. The CDR3 runs to 17 residues. Germline V CDR1 and CDR2: LNHDA, SQIVND (reference sequence). The CDR3 spells CASSMGLAGIKFYEQYF. CDR3 sequence (DNA): TGTGCCAGTAGTATGGGACTAGCGGGAATTAAATTTTACGAGCAGTACTTC.

This chain connects TRBV9 to TRBJ2-1; 8 bases agree with TRBD2. The junction had 13 bases not matched to a gene; V was cut back by 8 bases and J by 3 bases. CDR3 size: 16 residues. Germline V gene lookup returns CDR1 SGDLS and CDR2 YYNGEE. CDR3 in DNA: TGTGCCAGGACCTCAACCGGGACTAGGAGCTACAATGAGCAGTTCTTC. As protein: CARTSTGTRSYNEQFF.

About this clone itself: Different DNA sequences within this sample yield the same CDR3. DNA of the CDR3: TGCGCCAGCAGCCTAGCCGGGAGCTCCTACGAGCAGTACTTC. It specifies CASSLAGSSYEQYF. The V and J genes are TRBV5-1 and TRBJ2-7, with D maybe TRBD2 (6 bases). Trimming took 4 bases from V and 0 from J, leaving 11 bases between them. CDR3 length: 14 residues. The V gene's germline CDR1 is SGHRS and CDR2 YFSETQ.

The V and J genes are TRBV30 and TRBJ2-3; maybe TRBD1 (6 bases). CDR1 and CDR2 from the germline V gene are GTSNPN and SVGIG (reference sequence). This CDR3 has 14 residues. Trimming removed 7 bases from V and 2 bases from J, with 16 bases in between. The CDR3 nucleotides read TGTGCCTTGCGCCGGGACACCTCCACAGATACGCAGTATTTT. This gives the protein CALRRDTSTDTQYF.

The CDR3 DNA is TGTGCCAGCAGTTGGACTGGGAACATTCAGTACTTC. It yields the protein CASSWTGNIQYF. The chain employs TRBV6-2 or TRBV6-3 and TRBJ2-4; perhaps TRBD2 as D (5 bases). CDR1 and CDR2 (germline): MNHEY, SVGEGT. Trimming took off 4 bases at V and 7 bases at J, with 8 bases between the two ends. The CDR3 totals 12 residues.

The CDR3, as DNA: TGTGCCAGCAGCTTAGGTCGTAGGCGGGAGAATCGAGAGACCCAGTACTTC. Its translation: CASSLGRRRENRETQYF. The chain combines TRBV7-9 with TRBJ2-5; 7 nucleotides agree with TRBD2. Per the germline V gene, CDR1 is SEHNR and CDR2 is FQNEAQ (reference sequence). CDR3 length: 17 residues. Losses at the gene ends were 1 base for V and 4 bases for J; bases not matched to a gene: 12. The complete variable domain, with remaining parts taken from reference TRBV7-9 and TRBJ2-5, reads DTGVSQNPRHKITKRGQNVTFRCDPISEHNRLYWYRQTLGQGPEFLTYFQNEAQLEKSRLLSDRFSAERPKGSFSTLEIQRTEQGDSAMYLCASSLGRRRENRETQYFGPGTRLLVL.

The rearrangement uses TRBV6-2 or TRBV6-3 and TRBJ1-1, with TRBD1 matching 9 bases. The germline V gene has CDR1 MNHEY and CDR2 SVGEGT. The J segment lost 6 bases and the V segment lost 6 bases, leaving 5 bases of the junction unmatched. The CDR3 is 13 residues long. The CDR3 nucleotides read TGTGCCAGCAGCCGGGACAGGGTCGCTGAAGCTTTCTTT. It encodes CASSRDRVAEAFF.

The V gene is TRBV6-5, the J gene TRBJ1-1, with a weak D call TRBD1 (5 bases). The CDR3 is made up of 13 amino acids. Germline-derived CDR1 and CDR2 are MNHEY and SVGAGI. The germline V and J ends were trimmed by 8 bases and 11 bases, with 21 bases remaining between them. Here the CDR3 reads CASGFTPGAGAFF. The CDR3 nucleotides read TGTGCCAGCGGTTTCACACCTGGGGCTGGGGCTTTCTTT.

The chain joins TRBV7-9 to TRBJ2-7; TRBD2 matches at 10 bases. The CDR3 length is 17 residues. Trimming cost V 1 base and J 2 bases; bases outside gene matches: 8. Germline CDR1 reads SEHNR; CDR2 reads FQNEAQ (reference sequence). The CDR3 loop is CASSLELAGRFPYEQYF. DNA for the CDR3: TGTGCCAGCAGCTTAGAACTAGCGGGACGGTTCCCCTACGAGCAGTACTTC.

The chain carries TRBV3-1 (or the pseudogene TRBV3-2) and TRBJ1-2, with D possibly being TRBD1 (5 bases). V gave up 3 bases and J gave up 5 bases, with 13 bases separating them. This CDR3 is 14 amino acids long. Germline CDR1 LGHDT, CDR2 YNNKEL (reference sequence). DNA for the CDR3: TGTGCCAGCAGCCAGGGTGCAGGGAGGTATGGCTACACCTTC. Translation: CASSQGAGRYGYTF.

This chain connects TRBV19 to TRBJ2-1; 9 bases fit TRBD1. Trimming took 6 bases from V and 6 from J; bases not matched to a gene: 0. Germline-derived CDR1 and CDR2 are LNHDA and SQIVND (reference sequence). CDR3 length: 12 amino acids. The CDR3 DNA reads as TGTGCCAGTAGACAGGGGGCCAATGAGCAGTTCTTC. Translating gives CASRQGANEQFF. Combining the CDR3 with reference TRBV19 and TRBJ2-1 gives the whole variable domain DGGITQSPKYLFRKEGQNVTLSCEQNLNHDAMYWYRQDPGQGLRLIYYSQIVNDFQKGDIAEGYSVSREKKESFPLTVTSAQKNPTAFYLCASRQGANEQFFGPGTRLTVL.

The genes are TRBV27 and TRBJ2-7, with a weak D call TRBD1 (6 bases). V was clipped by 6 bases and J by 2 bases, with 14 bases between them. Germline assignment: CDR1 MNHEY and CDR2 SMNVEV (reference sequence). The CDR3 is 14 amino acids. Written as DNA, the CDR3 is TGTGCCAGCAGCCTACGACAGGTCGCCTACGAGCAGTACTTC. Translated: CASSLRQVAYEQYF.

The chain has TRBV5-1 and TRBJ1-4; the D gene is possibly TRBD1 (5 bases). Germline CDR1 and CDR2: SGHRS and YFSETQ. Trimming cost V 4 bases and J 2 bases, with 9 bases left between them. The CDR3 covers 14 residues. The CDR3 loop reads CASSQDTTNEKLFF. As DNA, the CDR3 is TGCGCCAGCAGCCAGGACACCACTAATGAAAAACTGTTTTTT.

This chain joins TRBV11-3 and TRBJ2-1; D possibly corresponds to TRBD1 (5 bases). The germline gives CDR1 SGHNT, CDR2 YENEEA. Trimming stripped 3 bases from V and 12 bases from J, with 12 bases between. This CDR3 is 12 amino acids long. The DNA for the CDR3 is TGTGCCAGCAGCTTTCAGGGAACGGGGCAGTTCTTC. Residues: CASSFQGTGQFF.

V gene TRBV19 combines with J gene TRBJ1-1; 8 bases fit TRBD1. Per the germline V gene, CDR1 is LNHDA and CDR2 is SQIVND (reference sequence). Losses at the gene ends were 2 bases for V and 2 bases for J; bases not matched to a gene: 7. The CDR3 totals 16 residues. CDR3 nucleotides: TGTGCCAGTAGTATATTCAGGGGGCCGGGAAACACTGAAGCTTTCTTT. Its translation is CASSIFRGPGNTEAFF. The whole variable domain, remainder taken from reference TRBV19 and TRBJ1-1, is DGGITQSPKYLFRKEGQNVTLSCEQNLNHDAMYWYRQDPGQGLRLIYYSQIVNDFQKGDIAEGYSVSREKKESFPLTVTSAQKNPTAFYLCASSIFRGPGNTEAFFGQGTRLTVV.

The chain carries TRBV7-9 and TRBJ2-1; 9 bases are shared with TRBD2. The trim removed 4 bases at V and 0 bases at J, leaving 10 bases unmatched. CDR1 is SEHNR and CDR2 is FQNEAQ in the germline V gene (reference sequence). This CDR3 region has 18 residues. The CDR3 region is CASSSSVRREGSYNEQFF. For the CDR3, the DNA is TGTGCCAGCAGCTCCAGCGTCCGGCGGGAGGGCTCCTACAATGAGCAGTTCTTC.

The rearrangement uses TRBV19 and TRBJ2-1; D remains ambiguous. The CDR3 loop spans 13 amino acids. Per the germline V gene, CDR1 is LNHDA and CDR2 is SQIVND (reference sequence). Between the trimmed V and J ends, which lost 3 bases and 3 bases, there was a span of 6 bases. The CDR3 DNA reads TGTGCCAGTAGTATGGCAGGCTACAATGAGCAGTTCTTC. It specifies CASSMAGYNEQFF.

This clone was counted a few times. The V call is TRBV12-2, the J call TRBJ1-5. TRBV12-2 is a recognized pseudogene. CDR3 size: 16 residues. This CDR3 is CASRLYPVLSNQPQHF. The CDR3 nucleotides read TGTGCAAGTCGCTTATATCCCGTCCTAAGCAATCAGCCCCAGCATTTT.

The gene calls are TRBV6-5 and TRBJ2-3; D perhaps matches TRBD2 (5 bases). The CDR3 has 14 amino acids. V lost 2 bases, J lost 4 bases, and 10 bases lay in between. Germline CDR1 is MNHEY and CDR2 is SVGAGI. CDR3 residues: CASSYPGIADTQYF. The CDR3 DNA sequence: TGTGCCAGCAGTTACCCCGGGATCGCAGATACGCAGTATTTT.

Only one count was recorded for this clone. The V gene is TRBV7-9, the J gene TRBJ2-5; a weak D match, TRBD1 (6 bases). Germline V lookup: CDR1 SEHNR, CDR2 FQNEAQ (reference sequence). Trimming stripped 1 base from V and 3 bases from J, with 12 bases between. The CDR3 is made up of 15 amino acids. CDR3 sequence: CASSLVGTKKETQYF. CDR3 DNA sequence: TGTGCCAGCAGCTTAGTTGGGACAAAAAAAGAGACCCAGTACTTC.

The rearrangement uses TRBV10-3 and TRBJ2-1, with 8 bases that match TRBD2. Unmatched junction bases numbered 8, after V lost 4 bases and J lost 9 bases. The CDR3 extends over 14 amino acids. Germline CDR1 and CDR2: ENHRY and SYGVKD. The DNA for the CDR3 is TGTGCCATCAGTGCGCCGGGACTAGAAGGTGAGCAGTTCTTC. Protein product: CAISAPGLEGEQFF.

The chain is built from TRBV28 and TRBJ2-1; 9 bases match TRBD2. This CDR3 is built from 16 residues. The germline gives CDR1 MDHEN, CDR2 SYDVKM. V lost 6 bases to trimming and J lost 1 base; unmatched junction nucleotides: 7. The CDR3 region has the DNA TGTGCCAGCAGAAGAAGCGGGGGGAGGTCCTACAATGAGCAGTTCTTC. Its protein is CASRRSGGRSYNEQFF.

The chain combines TRBV4-2 with TRBJ2-1; the match to TRBD2 covers 10 bases. The V segment lost 1 base and the J segment 5 bases; nucleotides outside the gene matches: 8. The CDR3 consists of 17 residues. Germline V lookup: CDR1 LGHNA, CDR2 YNFKEQ. CDR3 in DNA: TGTGCCAGCAGCCAAGTTTCTCCTACTAGCGGGGACAATGAGCAGTTCTTC. Translating gives CASSQVSPTSGDNEQFF.

The V and J genes are TRBV9 and TRBJ2-3; 16 bases agree with TRBD2. Germline V gene sequence: CDR1 SGDLS, CDR2 YYNGEE. The CDR3 is 18 residues long. J lost 4 bases, V lost 3 bases, and 8 bases had no gene match. CDR3 residues: CASSATGTSGRAADTQYF. The CDR3, as DNA: TGTGCCAGCAGCGCCACCGGGACTAGCGGGAGGGCGGCAGATACGCAGTATTTT.

The J gene is TRBJ2-3, the V gene TRBV5-1; 8 bases map to TRBD1. Trimming removed 4 bases from V and 4 bases from J; junction bases left unmatched: 5. This CDR3 spans 14 amino acids. Germline V lookup: CDR1 SGHRS, CDR2 YFSETQ. This CDR3 reads CASSRPTGADTQYF. The CDR3 DNA is TGCGCCAGCAGCAGGCCGACAGGGGCAGATACGCAGTATTTT.

V and J are TRBV29-1 and TRBJ1-2, with TRBD1 identical over 7 bases. The germline CDR1 and CDR2 sequences are SQVTM and ANQGSEA. The CDR3 covers 13 residues. J lost 4 bases, V lost 1 base, and 3 bases had no gene match. The CDR3 DNA follows: TGCAGCGTTGAAGGCGGGACAGCCTATGGCTACACCTTC. Translation gives CSVEGGTAYGYTF.

This chain connects TRBV21-1 to TRBJ2-7; the listed D gene, TRBD2, was not tested against the DNA. TRBV21-1 is deemed a pseudogene. The CDR3 covers 20 residues. The CDR3 spells CASSKVGSPSSGSRGYEQYF. DNA for the CDR3: TGTGCCAGCAGCAAAGTGGGGAGTCCGTCTAGCGGGAGCCGGGGGTACGAGCAGTACTTC.